This T cell receptor (beta chain) emerged from a study of diagnostic markers for celiac disease. This CDR3 comprises 13 residues. Germline V lookup: CDR1 SGHNT, CDR2 YENEEA. Each CDR3 protein gets one entry in TCRdb, which reprocessed the reads and gives no DNA. Recorded for this sample: about 5,600 distinct CDR3 sequences. The sequence came from a human donor. This table probably holds off-target reads from a library built for another chain. The chain has TRBV11-3 and TRBJ1-6. Material for sequencing was either unsorted cells or a sorted T cell fraction (not recorded which). CDR3 region: CASSLGEGSPLHF.